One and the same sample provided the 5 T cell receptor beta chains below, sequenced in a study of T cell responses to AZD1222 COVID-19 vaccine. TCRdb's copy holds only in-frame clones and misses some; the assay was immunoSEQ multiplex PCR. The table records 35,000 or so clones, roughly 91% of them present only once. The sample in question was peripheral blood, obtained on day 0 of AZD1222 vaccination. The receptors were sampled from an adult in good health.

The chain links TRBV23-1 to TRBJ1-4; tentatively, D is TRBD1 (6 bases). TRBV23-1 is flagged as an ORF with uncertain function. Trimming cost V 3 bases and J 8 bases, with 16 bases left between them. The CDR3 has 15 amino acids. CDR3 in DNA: TGCGCCAGCAGTCAGGGAACAGGGAGTGGCGAAAAACTGTTTTTT. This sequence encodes CASSQGTGSGEKLFF.

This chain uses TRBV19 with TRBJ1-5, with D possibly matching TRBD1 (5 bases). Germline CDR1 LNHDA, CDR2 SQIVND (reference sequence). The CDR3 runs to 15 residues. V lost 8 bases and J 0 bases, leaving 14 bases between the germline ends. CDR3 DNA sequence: TGTGCCAGTTCTATGACAGCTAATAGCAATCAGCCCCAGCATTTT. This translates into CASSMTANSNQPQHF.

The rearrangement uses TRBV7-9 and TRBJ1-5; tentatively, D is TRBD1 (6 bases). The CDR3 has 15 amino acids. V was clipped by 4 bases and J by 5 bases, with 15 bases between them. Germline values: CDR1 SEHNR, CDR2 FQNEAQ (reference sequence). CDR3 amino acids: CASSSGPGGYQPQHF. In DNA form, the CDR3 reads TGTGCCAGCAGCTCGGGACCGGGGGGCTATCAGCCCCAGCATTTT. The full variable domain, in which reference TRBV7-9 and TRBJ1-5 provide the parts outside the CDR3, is DTGVSQNPRHKITKRGQNVTFRCDPISEHNRLYWYRQTLGQGPEFLTYFQNEAQLEKSRLLSDRFSAERPKGSFSTLEIQRTEQGDSAMYLCASSSGPGGYQPQHFGDGTRLSIL.

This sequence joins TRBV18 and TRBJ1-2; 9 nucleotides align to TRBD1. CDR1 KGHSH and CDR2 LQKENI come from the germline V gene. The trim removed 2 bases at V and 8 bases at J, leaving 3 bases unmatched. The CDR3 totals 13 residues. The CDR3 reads CASSPGTGNGYTF. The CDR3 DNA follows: TGTGCCAGCTCACCAGGGACAGGGAACGGCTACACCTTC.

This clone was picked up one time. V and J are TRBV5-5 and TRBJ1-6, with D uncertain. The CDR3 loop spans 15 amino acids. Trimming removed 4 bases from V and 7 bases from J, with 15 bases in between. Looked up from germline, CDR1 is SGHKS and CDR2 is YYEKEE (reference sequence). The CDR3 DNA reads TGTGCCAGCAGCCCAGGCGCAGGTAGGAATTCACCCCTCCACTTT. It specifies CASSPGAGRNSPLHF.